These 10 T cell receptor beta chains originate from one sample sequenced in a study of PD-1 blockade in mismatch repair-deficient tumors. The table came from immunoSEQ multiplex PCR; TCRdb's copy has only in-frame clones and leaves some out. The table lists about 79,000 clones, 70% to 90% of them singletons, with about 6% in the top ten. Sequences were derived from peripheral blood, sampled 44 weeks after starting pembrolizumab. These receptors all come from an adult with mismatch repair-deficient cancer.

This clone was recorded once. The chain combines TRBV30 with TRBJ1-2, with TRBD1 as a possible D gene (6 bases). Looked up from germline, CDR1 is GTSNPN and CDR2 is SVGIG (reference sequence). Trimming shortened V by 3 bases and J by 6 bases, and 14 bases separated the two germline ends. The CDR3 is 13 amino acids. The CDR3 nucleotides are TGTGCCTGGAGGACCGACAGGAGGGATGGCTACACCTTC. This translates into CAWRTDRRDGYTF.

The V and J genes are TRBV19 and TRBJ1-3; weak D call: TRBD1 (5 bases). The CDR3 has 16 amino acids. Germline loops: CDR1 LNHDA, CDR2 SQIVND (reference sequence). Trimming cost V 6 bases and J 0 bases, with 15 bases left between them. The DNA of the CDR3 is TGTGCCAGTAGCACCCGGGACGGACTCTCTGGAAACACCATATATTTT. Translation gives CASSTRDGLSGNTIYF.

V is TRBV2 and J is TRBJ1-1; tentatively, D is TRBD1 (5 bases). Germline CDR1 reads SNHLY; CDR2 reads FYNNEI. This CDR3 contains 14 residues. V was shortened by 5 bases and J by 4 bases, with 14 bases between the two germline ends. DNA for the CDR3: TGTGCCAGCAGTTCCAGGGAGGAGGTCACTGAAGCTTTCTTT. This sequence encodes CASSSREEVTEAFF.

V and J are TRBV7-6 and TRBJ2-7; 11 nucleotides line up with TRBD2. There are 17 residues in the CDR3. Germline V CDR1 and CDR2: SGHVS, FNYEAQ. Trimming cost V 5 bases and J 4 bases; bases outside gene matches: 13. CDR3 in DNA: TGTGCCAGCAGCGTCGTACTAGCGGGAGTTGGGGTATACGAGCAGTACTTC. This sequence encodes CASSVVLAGVGVYEQYF. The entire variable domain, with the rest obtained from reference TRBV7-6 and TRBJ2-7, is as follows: GAGVSQSPRYKVTKRGQDVALRCDPISGHVSLYWYRQALGQGPEFLTYFNYEAQQDKSGLPNDRFSAERPEGSISTLTIQRTEQRDSAMYRCASSVVLAGVGVYEQYFGPGTRLTVT.

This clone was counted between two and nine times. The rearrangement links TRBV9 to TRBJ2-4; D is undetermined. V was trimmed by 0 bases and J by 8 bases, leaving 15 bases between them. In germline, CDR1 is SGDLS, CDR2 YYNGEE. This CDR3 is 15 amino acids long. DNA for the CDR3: TGTGCCAGCAGCGTAGACCCCCTTCCGTCGGACATTCAGTACTTC. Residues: CASSVDPLPSDIQYF.

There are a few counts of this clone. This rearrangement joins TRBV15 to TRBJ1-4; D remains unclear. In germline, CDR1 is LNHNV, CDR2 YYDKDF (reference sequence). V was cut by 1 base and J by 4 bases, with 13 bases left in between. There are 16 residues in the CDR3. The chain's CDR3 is CATSRGDEGGNEKLFF. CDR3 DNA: TGTGCCACCAGCAGAGGGGATGAGGGAGGTAATGAAAAACTGTTTTTT.

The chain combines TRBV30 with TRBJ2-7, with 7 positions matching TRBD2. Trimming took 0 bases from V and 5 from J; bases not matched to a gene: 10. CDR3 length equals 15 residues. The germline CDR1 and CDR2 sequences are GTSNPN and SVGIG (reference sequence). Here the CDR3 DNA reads TGTGCCTGGAGTGTTGGGGGGAGGGCCTTCAACGAGCAGTACTTC. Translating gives CAWSVGGRAFNEQYF.

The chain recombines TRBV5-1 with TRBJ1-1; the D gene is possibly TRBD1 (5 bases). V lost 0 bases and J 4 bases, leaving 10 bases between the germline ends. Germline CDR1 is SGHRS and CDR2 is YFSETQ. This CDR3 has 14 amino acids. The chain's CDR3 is CASSLAGDGTEAFF. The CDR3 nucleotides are TGCGCCAGCAGCTTGGCCGGGGACGGCACTGAAGCTTTCTTT.

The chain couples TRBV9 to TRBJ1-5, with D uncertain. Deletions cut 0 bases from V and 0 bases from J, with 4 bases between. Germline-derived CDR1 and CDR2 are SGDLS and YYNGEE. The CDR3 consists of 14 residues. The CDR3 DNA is TGTGCCAGCAGCGTAGCAGATAGCAATCAGCCCCAGCATTTT. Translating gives CASSVADSNQPQHF.

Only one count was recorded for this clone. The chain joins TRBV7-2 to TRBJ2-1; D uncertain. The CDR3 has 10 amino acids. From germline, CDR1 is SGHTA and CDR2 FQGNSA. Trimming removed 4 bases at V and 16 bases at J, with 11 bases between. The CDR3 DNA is TGTGCCAGCAGCTACGCCCCCCACTTCTTC. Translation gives CASSYAPHFF.